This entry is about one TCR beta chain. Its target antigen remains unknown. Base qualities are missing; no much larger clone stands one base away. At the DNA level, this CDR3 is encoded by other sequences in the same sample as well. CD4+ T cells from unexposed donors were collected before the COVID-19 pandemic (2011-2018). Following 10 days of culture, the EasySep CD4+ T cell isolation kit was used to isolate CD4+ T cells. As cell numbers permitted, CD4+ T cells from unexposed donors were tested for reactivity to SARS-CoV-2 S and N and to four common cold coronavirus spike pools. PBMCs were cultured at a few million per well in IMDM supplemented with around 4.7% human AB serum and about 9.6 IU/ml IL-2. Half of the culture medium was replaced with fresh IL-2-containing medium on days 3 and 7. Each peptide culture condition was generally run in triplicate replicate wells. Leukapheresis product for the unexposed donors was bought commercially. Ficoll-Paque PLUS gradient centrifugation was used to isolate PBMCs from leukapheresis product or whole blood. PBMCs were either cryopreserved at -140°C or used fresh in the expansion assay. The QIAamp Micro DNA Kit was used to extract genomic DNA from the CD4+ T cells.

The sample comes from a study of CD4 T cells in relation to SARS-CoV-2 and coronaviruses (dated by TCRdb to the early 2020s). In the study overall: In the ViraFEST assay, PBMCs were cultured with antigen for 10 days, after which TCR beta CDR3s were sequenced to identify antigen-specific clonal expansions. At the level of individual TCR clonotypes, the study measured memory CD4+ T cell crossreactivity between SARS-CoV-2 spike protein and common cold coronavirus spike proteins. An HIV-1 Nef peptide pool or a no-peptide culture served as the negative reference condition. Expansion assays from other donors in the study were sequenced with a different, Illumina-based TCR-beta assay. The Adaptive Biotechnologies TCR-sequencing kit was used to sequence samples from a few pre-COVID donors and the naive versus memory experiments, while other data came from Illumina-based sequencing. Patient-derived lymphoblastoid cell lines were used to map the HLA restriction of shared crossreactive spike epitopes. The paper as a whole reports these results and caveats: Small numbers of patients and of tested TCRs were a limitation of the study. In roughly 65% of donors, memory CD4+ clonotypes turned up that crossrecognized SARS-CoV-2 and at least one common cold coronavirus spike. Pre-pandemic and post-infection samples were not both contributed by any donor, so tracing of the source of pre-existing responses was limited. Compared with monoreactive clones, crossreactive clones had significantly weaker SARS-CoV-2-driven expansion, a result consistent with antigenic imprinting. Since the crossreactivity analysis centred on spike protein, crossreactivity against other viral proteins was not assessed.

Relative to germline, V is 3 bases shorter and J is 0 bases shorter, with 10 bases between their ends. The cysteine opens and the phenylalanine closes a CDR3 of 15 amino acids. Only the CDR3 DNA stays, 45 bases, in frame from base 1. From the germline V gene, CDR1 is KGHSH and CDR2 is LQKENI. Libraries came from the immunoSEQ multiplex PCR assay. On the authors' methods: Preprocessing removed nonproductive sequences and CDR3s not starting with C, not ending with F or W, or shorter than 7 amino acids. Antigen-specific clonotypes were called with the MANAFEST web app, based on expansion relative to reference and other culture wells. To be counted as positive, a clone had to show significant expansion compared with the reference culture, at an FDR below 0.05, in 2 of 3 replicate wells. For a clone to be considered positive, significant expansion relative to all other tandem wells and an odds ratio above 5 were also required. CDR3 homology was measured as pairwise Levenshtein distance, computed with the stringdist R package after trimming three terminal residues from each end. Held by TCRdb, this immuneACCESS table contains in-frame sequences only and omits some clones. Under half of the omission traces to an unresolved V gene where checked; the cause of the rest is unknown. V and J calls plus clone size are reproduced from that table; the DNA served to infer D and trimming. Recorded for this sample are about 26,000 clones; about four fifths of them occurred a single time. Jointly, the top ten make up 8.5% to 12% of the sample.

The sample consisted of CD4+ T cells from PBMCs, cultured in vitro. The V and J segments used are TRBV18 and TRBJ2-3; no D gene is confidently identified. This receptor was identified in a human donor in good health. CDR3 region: CASSPDGPSTDTQYF. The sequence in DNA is TGTGCCAGCTCACCCGACGGTCCTAGCACAGATACGCAGTATTTT.